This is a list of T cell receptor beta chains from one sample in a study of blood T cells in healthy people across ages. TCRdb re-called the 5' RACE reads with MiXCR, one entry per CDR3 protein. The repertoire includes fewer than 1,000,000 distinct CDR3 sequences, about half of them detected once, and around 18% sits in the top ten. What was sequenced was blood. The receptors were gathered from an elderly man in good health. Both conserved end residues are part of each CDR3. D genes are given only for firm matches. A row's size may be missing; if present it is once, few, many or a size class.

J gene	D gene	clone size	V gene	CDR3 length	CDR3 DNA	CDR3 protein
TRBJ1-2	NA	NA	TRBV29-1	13	TGCAGCGTTGAGAGCCCACAGCCCTATGGCTACACCTTC	CSVESPQPYGYTF
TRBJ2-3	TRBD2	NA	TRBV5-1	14	TGCGCCAGCAGCTTTTCCGCGGGGGAAGATACGCAGTATTTT	CASSFSAGEDTQYF
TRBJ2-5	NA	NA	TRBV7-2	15	TGTGCCAGCACCAGGGGGGTCCGGGAGCAAGAGACCCAGTACTTC	CASTRGVREQETQYF
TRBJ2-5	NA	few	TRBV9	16	TGTGCCAGCAGCGTAGCCCCCCGCCCTCCCAACAATGAGCAGTACTTC	CASSVAPRPPNNEQYF
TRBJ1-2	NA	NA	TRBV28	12	TGTGCCAGCGCAGGCACCAACTATGGCTACACCTTC	CASAGTNYGYTF
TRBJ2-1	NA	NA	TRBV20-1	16	TGCAGTGCTAGAGATGATCGAATCCTAGCCGGGGGTGAGCAGTTCTTC	CSARDDRILAGGEQFF
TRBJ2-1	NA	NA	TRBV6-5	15	TGTGCCAGCAGTTACCTCTCAAACTCCTACAATGAGCAGTTCTTC	CASSYLSNSYNEQFF
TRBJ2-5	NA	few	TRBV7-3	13	TGTGCCAGCAGCTGTTCCACCATGGAGACCCAGTACTTC	CASSCSTMETQYF
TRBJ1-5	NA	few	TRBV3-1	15	TGTGCCAGCAGCCAAGATGGTGATAGCAATCAGCCCCAGCATTTT	CASSQDGDSNQPQHF
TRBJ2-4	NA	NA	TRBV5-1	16	TGCGCCAGCAGCTTACGGGGGGCTTTAGCCAAAAACATTCAGTACTTC	CASSLRGALAKNIQYF
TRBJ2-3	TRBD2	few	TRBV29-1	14	TGCAGCGGAAGACTAGCGGGAACCACAGATACGCAGTATTTT	CSGRLAGTTDTQYF
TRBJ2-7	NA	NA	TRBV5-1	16	TGCGCCAGCAGCCCAGAGGGTATAGGGGGTTGGTACGAGCAGTACTTC	CASSPEGIGGWYEQYF
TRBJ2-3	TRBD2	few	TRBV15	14	TGTGCCACCAGCAGTCTAGCGGACACAGATACGCAGTATTTT	CATSSLADTDTQYF
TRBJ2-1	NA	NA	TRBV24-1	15	TGTGCCACCAGTGACCCGGGACGGATGTACAATGAGCAGTTCTTC	CATSDPGRMYNEQFF
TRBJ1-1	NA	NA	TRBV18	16	TGTGCCAGCTCACCATTGACGGGGCTTACGAACACTGAAGCTTTCTTT	CASSPLTGLTNTEAFF
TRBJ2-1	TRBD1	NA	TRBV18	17	TGTGCCAGCTCACCTCGACAGGGGGCAAGCTCTTACAATGAGCAGTTCTTC	CASSPRQGASSYNEQFF
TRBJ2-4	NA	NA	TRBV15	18	TGTGCCACCAGCAGAGGAGGGATCGAGGGGGGAGCCAAAAACATTCAGTACTTC	CATSRGGIEGGAKNIQYF
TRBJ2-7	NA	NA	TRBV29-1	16	TGCAGCGTTGAAGAGGGAGGCAGGACCTCGACCTACGAGCAGTACTTC	CSVEEGGRTSTYEQYF
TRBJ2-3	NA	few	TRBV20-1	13	TGCAGTGCGCTGCGGGACAGCTCAGATACGCAGTATTTT	CSALRDSSDTQYF
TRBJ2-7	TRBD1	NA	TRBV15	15	TGTGCCACCAGCAGGGAGCTTGGACAGGGCTACGAGCAGTACTTC	CATSRELGQGYEQYF
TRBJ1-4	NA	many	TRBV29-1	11	TGCAGCGCTCAAGACGGTGAAAAACTGTTTTTT	CSAQDGEKLFF
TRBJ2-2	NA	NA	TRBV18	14	TGTGCCAGCTCACCGTCCGTAGACACCGGGGAGCTGTTTTTT	CASSPSVDTGELFF
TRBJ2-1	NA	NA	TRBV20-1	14	TGCAGTGCATCCGGGACTGGTGGGGTTAATGAGCAGTTCTTC	CSASGTGGVNEQFF
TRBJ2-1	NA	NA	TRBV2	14	TGTGCCAGCCTGGACACCGTCGTTTCCAATGAGCAGTTCTTC	CASLDTVVSNEQFF
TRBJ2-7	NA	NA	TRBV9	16	TGTGCCAGCAGCGGGAGGGGTGCGGACAGCTCCTACGAGCAGTACTTC	CASSGRGADSSYEQYF
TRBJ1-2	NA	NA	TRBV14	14	TGTGCCAGCAGCCAAGCTTCACAATACTATGGCTACACCTTC	CASSQASQYYGYTF
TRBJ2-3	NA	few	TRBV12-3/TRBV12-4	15	TGTGCCAGCAGTTCGCCCCTCCTAGTCCAAGATACGCAGTATTTT	CASSSPLLVQDTQYF
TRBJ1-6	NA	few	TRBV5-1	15	TGCGCCAGCAGCTTGGTTTCCGGGGATAATTCACCCCTCCACTTT	CASSLVSGDNSPLHF
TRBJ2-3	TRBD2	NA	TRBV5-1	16	TGCGCCAGCAGCCCTGAGCGGGGCTCCCGCACAGATACGCAGTATTTT	CASSPERGSRTDTQYF
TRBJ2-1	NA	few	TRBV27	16	TGTGCCGGTAGGCTCCTTATAGGGGGACCCTACAATGAGCAGTTCTTC	CAGRLLIGGPYNEQFF
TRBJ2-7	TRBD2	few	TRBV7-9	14	TGTGCCAGCAGCATAGCGGGGACCGCCCACGAGCAGTACTTC	CASSIAGTAHEQYF
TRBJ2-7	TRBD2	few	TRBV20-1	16	TGCAGTGCTAGTAGGAGGGAGGGCGGGTCTTCCTACGAGCAGTACTTC	CSASRREGGSSYEQYF
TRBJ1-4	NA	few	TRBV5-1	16	TGCGCCAGCGCTCACACCTCCGGGATCCAAAATGAAAAACTGTTTTTT	CASAHTSGIQNEKLFF
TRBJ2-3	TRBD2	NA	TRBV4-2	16	TGTGCCAGCAGCCGAGGGACTAGTGGGGAGACAGATACGCAGTATTTT	CASSRGTSGETDTQYF
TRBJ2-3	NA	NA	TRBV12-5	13	TGTGCTAGTGGTGTCGACAGGTCGGATACGCAGTATTTT	CASGVDRSDTQYF
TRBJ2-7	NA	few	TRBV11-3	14	TGTGCCAGCAGCTTAGTAGGAAAGCCCTACGAGCAGTACTTC	CASSLVGKPYEQYF
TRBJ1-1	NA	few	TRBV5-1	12	TGCGCCAGCCGGACCTACCGTGATGAAGCTTTCTTT	CASRTYRDEAFF
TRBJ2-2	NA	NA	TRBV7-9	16	TGTGCCAGCAGCTTTGGGTGGCAGGGGAACACCGGGGAGCTGTTTTTT	CASSFGWQGNTGELFF
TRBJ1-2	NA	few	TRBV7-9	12	TGTGCCAGCAGCACAGGGTTAGGTGGCTACACCTTC	CASSTGLGGYTF
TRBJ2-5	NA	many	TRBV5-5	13	TGTGCCAGCAGTCCGCAGGGGGGGGAGACCCAGTACTTC	CASSPQGGETQYF
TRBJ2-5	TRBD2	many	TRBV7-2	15	TGTGCCAGCAGCTTTACGGCCAGCGGGGAAGAGACCCAGTACTTC	CASSFTASGEETQYF
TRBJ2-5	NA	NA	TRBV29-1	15	TGCAGCGGGAAGAGGGCCACCGAGAAGCAAGAGACCCAGTACTTC	CSGKRATEKQETQYF
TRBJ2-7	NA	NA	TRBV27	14	TGTGCCAGCAGTCCCCTCCCGGGGCGGCACGAGCAGTACTTC	CASSPLPGRHEQYF
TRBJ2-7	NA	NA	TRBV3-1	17	TGTGCCAGCAGCCAAGATTTTTGGGGCCAGGGGGGAAACGAGCAGTACTTC	CASSQDFWGQGGNEQYF
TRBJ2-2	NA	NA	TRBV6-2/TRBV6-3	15	TGTGCCAGCAGCCCCACTAGCTCGAACACCGGGGAGCTGTTTTTT	CASSPTSSNTGELFF
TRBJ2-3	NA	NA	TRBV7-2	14	TGTGCCAGCAGCTTACAAGTTACCTTGGATACGCAGTATTTT	CASSLQVTLDTQYF